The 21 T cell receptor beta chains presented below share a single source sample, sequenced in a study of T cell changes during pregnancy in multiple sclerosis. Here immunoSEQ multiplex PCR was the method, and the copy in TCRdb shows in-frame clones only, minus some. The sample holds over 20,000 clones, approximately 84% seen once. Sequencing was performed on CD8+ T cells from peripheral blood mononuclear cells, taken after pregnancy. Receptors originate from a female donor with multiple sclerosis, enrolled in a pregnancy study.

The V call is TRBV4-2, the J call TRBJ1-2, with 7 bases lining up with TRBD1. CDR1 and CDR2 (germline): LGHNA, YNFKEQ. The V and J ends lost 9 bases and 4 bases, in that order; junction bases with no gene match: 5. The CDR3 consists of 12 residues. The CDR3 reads CASSGGGYGYTF. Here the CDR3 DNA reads TGTGCCAGTTCAGGGGGAGGCTATGGCTACACCTTC.

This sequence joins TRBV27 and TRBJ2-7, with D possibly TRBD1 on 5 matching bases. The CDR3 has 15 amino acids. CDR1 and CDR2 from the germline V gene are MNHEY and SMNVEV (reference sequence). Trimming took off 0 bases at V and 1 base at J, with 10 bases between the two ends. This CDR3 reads CASSLSGHRSYEQYF. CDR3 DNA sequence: TGTGCCAGCAGTTTATCGGGGCACCGATCCTACGAGCAGTACTTC.

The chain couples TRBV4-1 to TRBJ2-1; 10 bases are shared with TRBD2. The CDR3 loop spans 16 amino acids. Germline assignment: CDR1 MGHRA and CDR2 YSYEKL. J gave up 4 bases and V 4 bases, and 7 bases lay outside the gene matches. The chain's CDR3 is CASSLRRAGGYNEQFF. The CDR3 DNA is TGCGCCAGCAGCCTAAGAAGAGCGGGAGGGTACAATGAGCAGTTCTTC.

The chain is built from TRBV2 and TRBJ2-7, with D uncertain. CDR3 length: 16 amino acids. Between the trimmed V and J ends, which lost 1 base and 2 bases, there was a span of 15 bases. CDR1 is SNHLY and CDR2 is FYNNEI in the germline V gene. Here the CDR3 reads CASSEGAEGWTYEQYF. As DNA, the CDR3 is TGTGCCAGCAGTGAAGGGGCTGAAGGTTGGACCTACGAGCAGTACTTC. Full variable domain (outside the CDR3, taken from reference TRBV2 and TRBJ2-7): EPEVTQTPSHQVTQMGQEVILRCVPISNHLYFYWYRQILGQKVEFLVSFYNNEISEKSEIFDDQFSVERPDGSNFTLKIRSTKLEDSAMYFCASSEGAEGWTYEQYFGPGTRLTVT.

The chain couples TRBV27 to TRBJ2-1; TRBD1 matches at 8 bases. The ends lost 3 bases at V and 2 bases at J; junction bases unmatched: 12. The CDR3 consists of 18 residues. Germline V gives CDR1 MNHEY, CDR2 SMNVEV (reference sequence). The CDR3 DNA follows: TGTGCCAGCAGTTTGTACAACTCCGGGACAGGAGCCTACAATGAGCAGTTCTTC. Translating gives CASSLYNSGTGAYNEQFF.

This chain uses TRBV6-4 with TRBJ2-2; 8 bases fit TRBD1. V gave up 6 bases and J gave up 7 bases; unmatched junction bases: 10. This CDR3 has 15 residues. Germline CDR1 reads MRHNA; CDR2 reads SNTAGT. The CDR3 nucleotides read TGTGCCAGCAGAGAGGAGGACAGGGAGAGCGGGGAGCTGTTTTTT. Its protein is CASREEDRESGELFF.

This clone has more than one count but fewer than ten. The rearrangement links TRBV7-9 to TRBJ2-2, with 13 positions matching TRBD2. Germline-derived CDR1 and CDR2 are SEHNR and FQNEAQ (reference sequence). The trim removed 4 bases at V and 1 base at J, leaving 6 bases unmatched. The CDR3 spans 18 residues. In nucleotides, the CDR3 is TGTGCCAGCAGCTCCCCGGGACTAGCGGGACTGAACACCGGGGAGCTGTTTTTT. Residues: CASSSPGLAGLNTGELFF.

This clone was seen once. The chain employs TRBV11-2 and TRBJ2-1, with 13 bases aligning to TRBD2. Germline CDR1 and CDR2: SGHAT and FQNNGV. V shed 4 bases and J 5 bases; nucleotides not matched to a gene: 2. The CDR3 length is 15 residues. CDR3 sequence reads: CASSSGLAGNNEQFF. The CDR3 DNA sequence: TGTGCCAGCAGCTCGGGACTAGCGGGGAACAATGAGCAGTTCTTC. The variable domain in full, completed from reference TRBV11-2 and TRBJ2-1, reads EAGVAQSPRYKIIEKRQSVAFWCNPISGHATLYWYQQILGQGPKLLIQFQNNGVVDDSQLPKDRFSAERLKGVDSTLKIQPAKLEDSAVYLCASSSGLAGNNEQFFGPGTRLTVL.

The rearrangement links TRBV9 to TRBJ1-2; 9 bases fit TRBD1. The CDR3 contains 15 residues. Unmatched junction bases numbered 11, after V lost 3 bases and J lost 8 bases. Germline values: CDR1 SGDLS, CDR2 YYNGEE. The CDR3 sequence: CASSGGQGPIAGYTF. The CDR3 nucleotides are TGTGCCAGCAGCGGCGGACAGGGGCCTATCGCGGGCTACACCTTC.

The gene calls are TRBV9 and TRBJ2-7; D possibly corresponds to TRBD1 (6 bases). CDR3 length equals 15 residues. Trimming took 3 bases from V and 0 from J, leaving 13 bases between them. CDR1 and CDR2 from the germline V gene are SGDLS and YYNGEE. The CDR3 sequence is CASSASGTISYEQYF. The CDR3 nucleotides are TGTGCCAGCAGCGCGTCCGGGACAATCTCCTACGAGCAGTACTTC.

CDR3 sequence (DNA): TGTGCCAGCAGCCTAGGGGACAGAGACTACGAGCAGTACTTC. It yields the protein CASSLGDRDYEQYF. The V call is TRBV9, the J call TRBJ2-7, with 7 bases matching TRBD1. After removal of 4 bases from V and 3 bases from J, the junction contained 7 bases not matched to a gene. The CDR3 length is 14 residues. CDR1 and CDR2 from the germline V gene are SGDLS and YYNGEE.

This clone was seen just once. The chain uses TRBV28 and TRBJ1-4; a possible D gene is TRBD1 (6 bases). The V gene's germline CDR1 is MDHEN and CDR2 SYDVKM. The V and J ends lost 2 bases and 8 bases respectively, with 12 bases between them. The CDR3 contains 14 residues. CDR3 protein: CASSLRGKGEKLFF. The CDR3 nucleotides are TGTGCCAGCAGTTTAAGGGGGAAGGGCGAAAAACTGTTTTTT.

CDR3 region: CAIRGGKETEAFF. CDR3 in DNA: TGTGCCATCAGGGGGGGTAAAGAAACTGAAGCTTTCTTT. The chain recombines TRBV10-3 with TRBJ1-1, with D tentatively TRBD1 (5 bases). This CDR3 is 13 amino acids long. V lost 6 bases, J lost 5 bases, and 13 bases lay in between. CDR1 is ENHRY and CDR2 is SYGVKD in the germline V gene.

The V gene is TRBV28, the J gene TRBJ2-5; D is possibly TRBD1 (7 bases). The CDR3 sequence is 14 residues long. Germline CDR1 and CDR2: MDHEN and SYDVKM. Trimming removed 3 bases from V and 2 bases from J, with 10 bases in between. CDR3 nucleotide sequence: TGTGCCAGCAGTTTGGCAGGGGGGCAAGAGACCCAGTACTTC. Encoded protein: CASSLAGGQETQYF.

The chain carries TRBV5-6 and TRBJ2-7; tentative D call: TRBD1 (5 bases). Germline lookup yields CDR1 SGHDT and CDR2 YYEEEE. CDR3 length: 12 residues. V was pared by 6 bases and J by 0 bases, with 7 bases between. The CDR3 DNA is TGTGCCAGCACCCAGGGCTCCTACGAGCAGTACTTC. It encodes CASTQGSYEQYF.

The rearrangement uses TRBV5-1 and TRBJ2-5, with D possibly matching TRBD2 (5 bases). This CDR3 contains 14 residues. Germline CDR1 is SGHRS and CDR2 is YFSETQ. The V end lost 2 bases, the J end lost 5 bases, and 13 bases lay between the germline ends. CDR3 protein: CASSLVGAEETQYF. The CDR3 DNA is TGCGCCAGCAGCTTAGTGGGAGCGGAGGAGACCCAGTACTTC.

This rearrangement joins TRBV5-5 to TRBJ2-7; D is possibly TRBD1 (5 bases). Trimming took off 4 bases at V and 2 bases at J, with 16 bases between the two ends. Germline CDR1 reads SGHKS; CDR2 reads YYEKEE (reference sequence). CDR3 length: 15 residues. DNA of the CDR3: TGTGCCAGCAGCCCGGACAACCAGGTAGCCTACGAGCAGTACTTC. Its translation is CASSPDNQVAYEQYF.

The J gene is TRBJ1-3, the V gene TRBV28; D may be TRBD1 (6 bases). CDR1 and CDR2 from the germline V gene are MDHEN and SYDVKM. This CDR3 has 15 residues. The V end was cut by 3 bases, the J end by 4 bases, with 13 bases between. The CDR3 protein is CASSFNRVDGNTIYF. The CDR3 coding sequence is TGTGCCAGCAGTTTCAACAGGGTAGACGGAAACACCATATATTTT.

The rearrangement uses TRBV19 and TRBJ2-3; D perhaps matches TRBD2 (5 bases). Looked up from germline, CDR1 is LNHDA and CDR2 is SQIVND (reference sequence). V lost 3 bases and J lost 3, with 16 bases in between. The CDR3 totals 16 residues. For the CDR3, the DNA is TGTGCCAGTAGTATTGAGGAGCGGACGGGAACAGATACGCAGTATTTT. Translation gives CASSIEERTGTDTQYF.

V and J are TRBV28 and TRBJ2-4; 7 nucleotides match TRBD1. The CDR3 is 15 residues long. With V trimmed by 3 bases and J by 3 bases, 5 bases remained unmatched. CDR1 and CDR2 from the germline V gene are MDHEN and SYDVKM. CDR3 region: CASSFHPGGKNIQYF. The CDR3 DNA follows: TGTGCCAGCAGTTTTCACCCAGGGGGCAAAAACATTCAGTACTTC.

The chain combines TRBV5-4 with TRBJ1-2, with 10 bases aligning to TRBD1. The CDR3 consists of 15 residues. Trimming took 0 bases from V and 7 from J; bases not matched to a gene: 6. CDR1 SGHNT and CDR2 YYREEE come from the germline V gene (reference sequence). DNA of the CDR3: TGTGCCAGCAGCTTGGCGGGACAGGGGAATCGTGGCTACACCTTC. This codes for CASSLAGQGNRGYTF.